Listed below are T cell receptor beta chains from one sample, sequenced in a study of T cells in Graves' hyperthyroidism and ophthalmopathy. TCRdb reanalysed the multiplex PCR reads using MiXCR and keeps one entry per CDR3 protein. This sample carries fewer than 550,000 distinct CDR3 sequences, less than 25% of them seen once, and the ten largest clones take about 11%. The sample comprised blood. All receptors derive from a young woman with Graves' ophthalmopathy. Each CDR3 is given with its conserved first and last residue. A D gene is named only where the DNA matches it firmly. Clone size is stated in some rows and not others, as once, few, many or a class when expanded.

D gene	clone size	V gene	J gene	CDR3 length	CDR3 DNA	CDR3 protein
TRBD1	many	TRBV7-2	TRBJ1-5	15	TGTGCCAGCAGCGGAGGGACAGGCCTCAATCAGCCCCAGCATTTT	CASSGGTGLNQPQHF
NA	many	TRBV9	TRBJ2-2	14	TGTGCCAGCGGCCTGGACAGTGACACCGGGGAGCTGTTTTTT	CASGLDSDTGELFF
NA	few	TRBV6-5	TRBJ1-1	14	TGTGCCAGCAGTTATTTGCGGGGGAACGATGAAGCTTTCTTT	CASSYLRGNDEAFF
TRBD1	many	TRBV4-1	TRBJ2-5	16	TGCGCCAGCAGCCCTATCGGACAGGGTGAATCAGAGACCCAGTACTTC	CASSPIGQGESETQYF
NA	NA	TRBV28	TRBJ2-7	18	TGTGCCAGCAGCACGTGGTCAGCCGTCCCCGGAGGGGGTTACGAGCAGTACTTC	CASSTWSAVPGGGYEQYF
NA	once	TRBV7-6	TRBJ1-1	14	TGTGCCAGCAGCTTAGCAGGGTGGGGGCGGGAAGCTTTCTTT	CASSLAGWGREAFF
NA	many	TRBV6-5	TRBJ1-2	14	TGTGCCAGCAGTTCCGGGACCGTTCCTTATGGCTACACCTTC	CASSSGTVPYGYTF
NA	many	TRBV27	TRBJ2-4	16	TGTGCCAGCTGCTCGTACAGGGATCGGACCAAAAACATTCAGTACTTC	CASCSYRDRTKNIQYF
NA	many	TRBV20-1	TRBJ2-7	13	TGCAGTGCTAGAATCGGCAGGTCCTACGAGCAGTACTTC	CSARIGRSYEQYF
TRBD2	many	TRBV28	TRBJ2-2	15	TGTGCCAGCAGTTTTCAGAGCGGGGCCACCGGGGAGCTGTTTTTT	CASSFQSGATGELFF
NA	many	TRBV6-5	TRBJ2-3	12	TGTGCCAGCAGTTTTAACGGGGATACGCAGTATTTT	CASSFNGDTQYF
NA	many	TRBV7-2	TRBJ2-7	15	TGTGCCAGCAGCTTAGCATTAGGACAGTCCCACGAGCAGTACTTC	CASSLALGQSHEQYF
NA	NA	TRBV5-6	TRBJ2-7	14	TGTGCCAGCAGCTTGTTCCCCCCGTCCTACGAGCAGTACTTC	CASSLFPPSYEQYF
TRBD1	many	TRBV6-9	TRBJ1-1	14	TGTGCCAGCAGTTCCGGACAGGGGGCGGCTGAAGCTTTCTTT	CASSSGQGAAEAFF
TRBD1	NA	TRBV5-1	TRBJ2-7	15	TGCGCCAGCAGCTTGTCGGGACAGGCGTCCTACGAGCAGTACTTC	CASSLSGQASYEQYF
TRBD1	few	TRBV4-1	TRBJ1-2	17	TGCGCCAGCAGCCAATACCCTCAGGGGGCGATCGGCTATGGCTACACCTTC	CASSQYPQGAIGYGYTF
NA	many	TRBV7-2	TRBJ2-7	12	TGTGCCAGCAGCTGGGGATCGGGTATGGAGTACTTC	CASSWGSGMEYF
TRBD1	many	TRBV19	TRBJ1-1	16	TGTGCCAGTAGTAGATTTATGATGCAGGGGGCCACTGAAGCTTTCTTT	CASSRFMMQGATEAFF
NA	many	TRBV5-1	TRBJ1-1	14	TGCGCCAGCAGCCCGTGGGGGGACGGCACTGAAGCTTTCTTT	CASSPWGDGTEAFF
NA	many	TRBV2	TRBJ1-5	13	TGTGCCAGCAGTGACGAGGTTACTCAGCCCCAGCATTTT	CASSDEVTQPQHF
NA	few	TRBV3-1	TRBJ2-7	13	TGTGCCAGCAGGTACATGGGGGCCTACGAGCAGTACTTC	CASRYMGAYEQYF
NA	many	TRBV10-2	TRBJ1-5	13	TGCGCCAGCAGTGAAACTACAAATCAGCCCCAGCATTTT	CASSETTNQPQHF
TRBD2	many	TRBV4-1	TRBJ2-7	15	TGCGCCAGCAGCAACCCTCCTAGCGGGGGTTACGAGCAGTACTTC	CASSNPPSGGYEQYF
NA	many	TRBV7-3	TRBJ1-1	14	TGTGCCAGCAGCCCCCAGGCGGGGAACACTGAAGCTTTCTTT	CASSPQAGNTEAFF
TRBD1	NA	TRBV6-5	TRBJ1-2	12	TGTGCCAGCAGTTCCACCGGGACAGGAGGGATTTTC	CASSSTGTGGIF
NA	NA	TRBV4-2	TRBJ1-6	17	TGTGCCAGCAGCCAAGACAGGGAAGTCTTCTATAATTCACCCCTCCACTTT	CASSQDREVFYNSPLHF
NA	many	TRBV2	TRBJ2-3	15	TGTGCCAGCAGCTACGGACAGAGTCTAACAGATACGCAGTATTTT	CASSYGQSLTDTQYF
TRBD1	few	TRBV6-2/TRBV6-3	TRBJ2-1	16	TGTGCCAGCAATTCTCTACAGGGGGCAGGGTACAATGAGCAGTTCTTC	CASNSLQGAGYNEQFF
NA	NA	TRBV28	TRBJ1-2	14	TGTGCCATCCGTCGTGAGGGCCTACACTATGGCTACACCTTC	CAIRREGLHYGYTF
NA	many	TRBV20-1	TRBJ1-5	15	TGCAGTGCTAGTCTCGGGGTCATTGGCAATCAGCCCCAGCATTTT	CSASLGVIGNQPQHF
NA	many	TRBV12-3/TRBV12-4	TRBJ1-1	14	TGTGCCAGCAGTTTCGGGGGGTTGGGACGGGAAGCTTTCTTT	CASSFGGLGREAFF
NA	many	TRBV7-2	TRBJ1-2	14	TGTGCCAGCAGCTTAGACAGGGCGGACTATGGCTACACCTTC	CASSLDRADYGYTF
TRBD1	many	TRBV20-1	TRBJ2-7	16	TGCAGTGCTAACCCCTTAGGGACAGGGATAACCTACGAGCAGTACTTC	CSANPLGTGITYEQYF
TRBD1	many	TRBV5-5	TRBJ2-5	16	TGTGCCAGCAGCTTGGGGTCGGGACAGCACCAAGAGACCCAGTACTTC	CASSLGSGQHQETQYF
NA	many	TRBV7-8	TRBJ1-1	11	TGTGCCAGCACGACTATCGCTGAAGCTTTCTTT	CASTTIAEAFF
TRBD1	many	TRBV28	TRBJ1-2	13	TGTGCCAGCAGTCCGGACAGGGGGCATGGCTACACCTTC	CASSPDRGHGYTF
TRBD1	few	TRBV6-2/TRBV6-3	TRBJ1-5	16	TGTGCCAGCATCAAATCCCTGACAGGGCTCAATCAGCCCCAGCATTTT	CASIKSLTGLNQPQHF
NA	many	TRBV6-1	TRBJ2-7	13	TGTGCCAGCAAGGGTGGGCTAGTGATCGAGCAGTACTTC	CASKGGLVIEQYF
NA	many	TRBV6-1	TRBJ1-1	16	TGTGCCAGCAGTGAAGGAAGCTCCCCATTCGCCACTGAAGCTTTCTTT	CASSEGSSPFATEAFF
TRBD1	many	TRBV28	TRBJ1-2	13	TGTGCCAGTACTTACAGGGGACCCTATGGCTACACCTTC	CASTYRGPYGYTF
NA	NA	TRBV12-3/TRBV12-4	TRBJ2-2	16	NA	CASRRWGQGSNGELFF
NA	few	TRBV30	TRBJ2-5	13	TGTGCCTGGATCCAGTCCAGACAAGAGACCCAGTACTTC	CAWIQSRQETQYF
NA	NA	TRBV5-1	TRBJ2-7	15	TGCGCCAGCAGCCCAGGGCCCTCGGCGTCTCACGAGCAGTACTTC	CASSPGPSASHEQYF
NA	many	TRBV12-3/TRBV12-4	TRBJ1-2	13	TGTGCCAGCAGCCAGACGTCTGCTGGTGGCTACACCTTC	CASSQTSAGGYTF
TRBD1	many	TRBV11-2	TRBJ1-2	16	TGTGCCAGCAGCTCGGGCTTGGGGACAGCTAACTATGGCTACACCTTC	CASSSGLGTANYGYTF
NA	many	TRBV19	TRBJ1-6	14	TGTGCCAGTAGTAGAGGGGGGTTGGAATCACCCCTCCACTTT	CASSRGGLESPLHF
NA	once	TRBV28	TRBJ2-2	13	TGTGCCAGCAGGCAAAACAGGGACGGGGAGCTGTTTTTT	CASRQNRDGELFF
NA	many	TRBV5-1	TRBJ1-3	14	TGCGCCAGCAGCCTGCGGACCCCTGGAAACACCATATATTTT	CASSLRTPGNTIYF
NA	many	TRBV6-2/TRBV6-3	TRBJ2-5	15	TGTGCCAGCAGCAACCACGCCCGGGGGCCAGAGACCCAGTACTTC	CASSNHARGPETQYF
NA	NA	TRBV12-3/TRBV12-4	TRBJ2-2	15	TGTGCCAGCAGTTTACTACAGGAGAACACCGGGGAGCTGTTTTTT	CASSLLQENTGELFF